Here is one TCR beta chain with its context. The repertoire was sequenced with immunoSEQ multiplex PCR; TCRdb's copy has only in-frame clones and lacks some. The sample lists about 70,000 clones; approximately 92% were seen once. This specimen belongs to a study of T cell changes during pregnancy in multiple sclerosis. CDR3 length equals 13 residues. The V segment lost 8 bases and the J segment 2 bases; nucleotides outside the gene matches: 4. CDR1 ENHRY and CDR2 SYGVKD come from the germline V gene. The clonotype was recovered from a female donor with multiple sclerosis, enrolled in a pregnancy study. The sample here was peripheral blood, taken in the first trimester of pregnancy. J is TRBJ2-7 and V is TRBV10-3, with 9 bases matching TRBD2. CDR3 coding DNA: TGTGCCATCGGACTAGCGTTGACCTACGAGCAGTACTTC. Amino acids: CAIGLALTYEQYF.